The 5 T cell receptor beta chains below were found in one sample sequenced in a study of T cell changes during pregnancy in multiple sclerosis. Sequencing was performed with immunoSEQ multiplex PCR; in TCRdb, only in-frame clones are kept and a portion is missing. Here the sample spans approximately 51,000 clones, over 80% being singletons. This material consisted of CD4+ T cells from peripheral blood mononuclear cells, taken after pregnancy. Receptor source: a female donor with multiple sclerosis, enrolled in a pregnancy study.

This rearrangement joins TRBV7-2 to TRBJ2-4, with a weak D call TRBD1 (5 bases). Looked up from germline, CDR1 is SGHTA and CDR2 is FQGNSA. The V and J ends lost 1 base and 7 bases respectively, with 8 bases between them. The CDR3 is 13 residues long. This chain's CDR3 is CASSLVAGNIQYF. CDR3 sequence (DNA): TGTGCCAGCAGCTTAGTTGCAGGGAACATTCAGTACTTC.

In the case of this clone: Other DNA sequences from this sample encode an identical CDR3 as well. For the CDR3, the DNA is TGCGCCAGCAGCCAAGTAGGAGGGAGTCGGGCTTACGAGCAGTACTTC. Translated: CASSQVGGSRAYEQYF. The chain combines TRBV4-1 with TRBJ2-7; possible D gene TRBD2, 6 bases. The V end was cut by 1 base, the J end by 4 bases, with 17 bases between. The length of the CDR3 is 16 residues. The germline gives CDR1 MGHRA, CDR2 YSYEKL.

The gene calls are TRBV28 and TRBJ1-2, with 10 bases that match TRBD1. CDR3 length: 14 residues. In germline, CDR1 is MDHEN, CDR2 SYDVKM. With V trimmed by 6 bases and J by 6 bases, 7 bases remained unmatched. The CDR3 loop is CASSLTGGYNGYTF. The CDR3 DNA reads as TGTGCCAGCAGCCTGACAGGGGGCTATAATGGCTACACCTTC.

The chain carries TRBV6-6 and TRBJ2-1, with 13 nucleotides matching TRBD2. The CDR3 has 16 amino acids. The germline V gene encodes CDR1 MNHNY and CDR2 SVGAGI (reference sequence). With V trimmed by 4 bases and J by 2 bases, 2 bases remained unmatched. CDR3 sequence: CASSSGLAGAYNEQFF. CDR3 nucleotide sequence: TGTGCCAGCAGTTCCGGACTAGCGGGAGCCTACAATGAGCAGTTCTTC.

The chain combines TRBV2 with TRBJ2-7; D possibly corresponds to TRBD1 (6 bases). V lost 3 bases, J lost 1 base, and 7 bases lay in between. This CDR3 contains 13 residues. The germline gives CDR1 SNHLY, CDR2 FYNNEI. The DNA for the CDR3 is TGTGCCAGCAGTGACAGGGGATCCTACGAGCAGTACTTC. This codes for CASSDRGSYEQYF. The full variable domain, with the rest looked up from reference TRBV2 and TRBJ2-7, is EPEVTQTPSHQVTQMGQEVILRCVPISNHLYFYWYRQILGQKVEFLVSFYNNEISEKSEIFDDQFSVERPDGSNFTLKIRSTKLEDSAMYFCASSDRGSYEQYFGPGTRLTVT.